A single sample gave rise to the 3 T cell receptor beta chains below, sequenced in a study of CD8+ T cells in alopecia areata. Extracted from the samples, RNA was reverse transcribed into cDNA to serve as the sequencing template. TCRdb's table, derived via immunoSEQ multiplex PCR, lists solely in-frame clones and lacks some. Of around 140,000 clones in the sample, roughly 50% were seen once. Source material: CD4+ T cells sorted from blood. Source of these receptors: a human donor with alopecia areata.

The CDR3 loop is CASSAPRGSGELFF. The DNA of the CDR3 is TGCGCCAGCAGCGCTCCCCGTGGCTCCGGGGAGCTGTTTTTT. The chain has TRBV5-1 and TRBJ2-2; D gene uncertain. With 4 bases removed from V and 6 bases from J, the gap between germline ends came to 13 bases. Germline loops: CDR1 SGHRS, CDR2 YFSETQ. The CDR3 spans 14 residues.

The V call is TRBV20-1, the J call TRBJ1-2; D is undetermined. The V gene's germline CDR1 is DFQATT and CDR2 SNEGSKA (reference sequence). CDR3 length: 10 residues. Trimming pared 6 bases from V and 7 bases from J, leaving 9 bases between. CDR3 sequence (DNA): TGCAGTGCGCACCTCACTGGCTACACCTTC. Translating it yields CSAHLTGYTF.

This chain joins TRBV9 and TRBJ1-1, with D perhaps TRBD1 (5 bases). The V gene's germline CDR1 is SGDLS and CDR2 YYNGEE. The CDR3 is 15 amino acids. Trimming took 1 base from V and 6 from J, leaving 16 bases between them. CDR3 residues: CASSVPQGGEAEAFF. In nucleotides, the CDR3 is TGTGCCAGCAGCGTACCCCAGGGTGGAGAAGCTGAAGCTTTCTTT.